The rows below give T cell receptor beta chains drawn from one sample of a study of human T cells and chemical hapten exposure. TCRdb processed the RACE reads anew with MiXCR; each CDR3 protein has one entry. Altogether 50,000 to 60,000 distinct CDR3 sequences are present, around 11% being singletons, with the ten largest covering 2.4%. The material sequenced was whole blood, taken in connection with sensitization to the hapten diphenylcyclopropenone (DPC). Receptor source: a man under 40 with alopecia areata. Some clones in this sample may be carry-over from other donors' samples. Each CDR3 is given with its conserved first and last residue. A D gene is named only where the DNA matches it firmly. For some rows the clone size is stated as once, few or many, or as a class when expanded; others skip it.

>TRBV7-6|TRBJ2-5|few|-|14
CASSPRTGAETQYF
TGTGCCAGCAGCCCTCGGACGGGGGCAGAGACCCAGTACTTC
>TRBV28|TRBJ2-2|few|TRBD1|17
CASSSIRDRGGSGELFF
TGTGCCAGCAGTTCCATCCGGGACAGGGGAGGGTCCGGGGAGCTGTTTTTT
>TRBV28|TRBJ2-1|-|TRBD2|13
CAIGLAGGNEQFF
TGTGCCATCGGACTAGCGGGGGGGAATGAGCAGTTCTTC
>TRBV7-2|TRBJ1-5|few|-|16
CASSFAWERSNQPQHF
TGTGCCAGCAGCTTCGCTTGGGAGAGGAGCAATCAGCCCCAGCATTTT
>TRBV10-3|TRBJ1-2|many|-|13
CAISESAQYGYTF
TGTGCCATCAGTGAGTCAGCACAGTATGGCTACACCTTC
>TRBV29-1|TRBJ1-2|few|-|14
CSVERTLGNYGYTF
TGCAGCGTTGAGAGGACCCTCGGCAACTATGGCTACACCTTC
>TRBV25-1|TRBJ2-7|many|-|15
CASSALGASSYEQYF
TGTGCCAGCAGTGCCCTGGGGGCCAGCTCCTACGAGCAGTACTTC
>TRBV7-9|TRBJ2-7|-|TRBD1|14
CASSSGTVRYEQYF
TGTGCCAGCAGTTCCGGGACAGTCCGCTACGAGCAGTACTTC
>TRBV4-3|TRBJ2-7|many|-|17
CASSPQSQGTWGYEQYF
TGCGCCAGCAGCCCTCAGAGCCAGGGGACATGGGGTTACGAGCAGTACTTC
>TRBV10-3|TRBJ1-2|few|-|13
CAISARESDGYTF
TGTGCCATCAGTGCCAGGGAGTCCGACGGCTACACCTTC
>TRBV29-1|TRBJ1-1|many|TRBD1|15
CSVSYRDRGNTEAFF
TGCAGCGTCTCCTACCGGGACAGGGGGAACACTGAAGCTTTCTTT
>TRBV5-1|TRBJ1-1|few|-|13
CASSSTYPAEAFF
TGCGCCAGCAGCTCTACCTACCCCGCTGAAGCTTTCTTT
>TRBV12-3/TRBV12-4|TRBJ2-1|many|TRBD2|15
CASSRLAGAYNEQFF
TGTGCCAGCAGCCGACTAGCGGGGGCCTACAATGAGCAGTTCTTC
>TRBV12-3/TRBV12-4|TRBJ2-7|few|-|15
CASSPPGPLREEQYF
TGTGCCAGCAGTCCACCGGGACCCCTTAGGGAAGAGCAGTACTTC
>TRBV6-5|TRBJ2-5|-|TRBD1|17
CASSLTGAGPDLAAQYF
TGTGCCAGCAGTCTTACAGGGGCAGGCCCCGATTTGGCGGCCCAGTACTTC
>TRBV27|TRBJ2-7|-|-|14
CASSLLDRIGTEYF
TGTGCCAGCAGTTTACTGGACAGGATTGGGACTGAATACTTC